These 27 T cell receptor beta chains came from one sample sequenced in a study of T cell responses to AZD1222 COVID-19 vaccine. Measured with immunoSEQ multiplex PCR; TCRdb has only the in-frame clones, and not every one. The sample includes 130,000 or so clones, about 82% of them seen just once. This sample comprised peripheral blood, obtained on day 0 of AZD1222 vaccination. These receptors were obtained from an adult in good health.

V is TRBV6-2 or TRBV6-3 and J is TRBJ1-2, with D perhaps TRBD1 (5 bases). The CDR3 has 15 amino acids. Per germline, CDR1 MNHEY and CDR2 SVGEGT. Trimming removed 0 bases from V and 7 bases from J, with 15 bases in between. CDR3 sequence reads: CASSYSRQGRSGYTF. As DNA, the CDR3 is TGTGCCAGCAGTTACTCGAGGCAGGGACGAAGTGGCTACACCTTC.

The chain joins TRBV15 to TRBJ2-1; D is possibly TRBD2 (6 bases). The ends were cut back, 9 bases at V and 0 bases at J, with 9 bases in the middle. CDR1 and CDR2 (germline): LNHNV, YYDKDF (reference sequence). The length of the CDR3 is 13 residues. Written as DNA, the CDR3 is TGTGCCACGGCGGGAAGCTCCTACAATGAGCAGTTCTTC. Encoded protein: CATAGSSYNEQFF.

The rearrangement joins TRBV11-2 to TRBJ2-1; TRBD2 aligns across 9 bases. The germline V gene encodes CDR1 SGHAT and CDR2 FQNNGV. CDR3 length equals 17 residues. V lost 6 bases and J lost 0; bases outside the gene matches: 9. CDR3 amino acids: CASRSLQREVSYNEQFF. In nucleotides, the CDR3 is TGTGCCAGCAGGTCTCTGCAGCGGGAGGTCTCCTACAATGAGCAGTTCTTC. The full variable domain, completed using reference TRBV11-2 and TRBJ2-1, is EAGVAQSPRYKIIEKRQSVAFWCNPISGHATLYWYQQILGQGPKLLIQFQNNGVVDDSQLPKDRFSAERLKGVDSTLKIQPAKLEDSAVYLCASRSLQREVSYNEQFFGPGTRLTVL.

V usage is TRBV19 and J usage is TRBJ1-1; 8 nucleotides match TRBD1. The CDR3 has 13 amino acids. V lost 11 bases and J lost 5; bases outside the gene matches: 10. Germline CDR1 reads LNHDA; CDR2 reads SQIVND (reference sequence). Here the CDR3 reads CAARQGAITEAFF. DNA of the CDR3: TGTGCCGCCCGTCAGGGGGCTATTACTGAAGCTTTCTTT.

The chain recombines TRBV10-3 with TRBJ2-5; TRBD2 aligns across 7 bases. CDR1 ENHRY and CDR2 SYGVKD come from the germline V gene. The CDR3 runs to 14 residues. With 4 bases clipped from V and 2 bases from J, the junction kept 4 bases outside the gene matches. This chain's CDR3 is CAISVQRGQETQYF. DNA for the CDR3: TGTGCCATCAGTGTTCAGCGGGGTCAAGAGACCCAGTACTTC.

The J gene is TRBJ1-2, the V gene TRBV3-1 (or the pseudogene TRBV3-2); no clear D. From germline, CDR1 is LGHDT and CDR2 YNNKEL (reference sequence). The CDR3 sequence is 15 residues long. The V end lost 0 bases, the J end lost 0 bases, and 8 bases lay between the germline ends. In nucleotides, the CDR3 is TGTGCCAGCAGCCAAGACTTGGGAGCTAACTATGGCTACACCTTC. This gives the protein CASSQDLGANYGYTF.

The rearrangement joins TRBV6-2 or TRBV6-3 to TRBJ2-5; TRBD2 might be the D (5 bases). Germline-derived CDR1 and CDR2 are MNHEY and SVGEGT. This CDR3 is built from 13 residues. V was shortened by 5 bases and J by 6 bases, with 13 bases between the two germline ends. The CDR3 here is CASSVGGPQTQYF. The CDR3 bases are TGTGCCAGCAGTGTCGGCGGGCCGCAGACCCAGTACTTC.

The chain couples TRBV3-1 (or the pseudogene TRBV3-2) to TRBJ2-7; TRBD2 agrees at 14 bases. This CDR3 region has 14 residues. Per germline, CDR1 LGHDT and CDR2 YNNKEL (reference sequence). After removal of 8 bases from V and 2 bases from J, the junction contained 2 bases not matched to a gene. The DNA for the CDR3 is TGTGCCAGCCGACTAGCGGGAGGGCCCTACGAGCAGTACTTC. Its protein product is CASRLAGGPYEQYF.

The rearrangement links TRBV7-8 to TRBJ1-2; D possibly corresponds to TRBD1 (6 bases). Germline loops: CDR1 SGHVS, CDR2 FQNEAQ. V was clipped by 4 bases and J by 4 bases, with 13 bases between them. The CDR3 contains 14 residues. CDR3: CASSSGTRGYGYTF. The CDR3, as DNA: TGTGCCAGCAGCTCCGGGACAAGGGGCTATGGCTACACCTTC.

The chain couples TRBV6-5 to TRBJ2-3; possibly TRBD2 for D (5 bases). Germline values: CDR1 MNHEY, CDR2 SVGAGI. V lost 4 bases and J lost 9, with 14 bases in between. The length of the CDR3 is 13 residues. The CDR3 DNA sequence: TGTGCCAGCAGTTCCCTCATCGGGGTGACGCAGTATTTT. It yields the protein CASSSLIGVTQYF.

This chain uses TRBV11-2 with TRBJ1-5, with TRBD1 identical over 8 bases. Germline CDR1 SGHAT, CDR2 FQNNGV. Trimming took 5 bases from V and 3 from J; bases not matched to a gene: 3. The CDR3 loop spans 14 amino acids. CDR3 in amino acids: CASSPGQANQPQHF. The DNA for the CDR3 is TGTGCCAGCAGCCCGGGACAGGCCAATCAGCCCCAGCATTTT.

The chain employs TRBV19 and TRBJ1-1, with D hard to call. V lost 5 bases and J lost 6, with 16 bases in between. The CDR3 is made up of 14 amino acids. The V gene's germline CDR1 is LNHDA and CDR2 SQIVND (reference sequence). CDR3 region: CASSPSSLGPEAFF. The CDR3 DNA is TGTGCCAGTAGTCCCTCTTCCCTGGGCCCTGAAGCTTTCTTT.

In this sample, this clone turned up a few times. This rearrangement joins TRBV6-6 to TRBJ1-2; maybe TRBD1 (5 bases). CDR1 is MNHNY and CDR2 is SVGAGI in the germline V gene (reference sequence). Between the trimmed V and J ends, which lost 0 bases and 5 bases, there was a span of 10 bases. The CDR3 runs 14 residues. CDR3 DNA sequence: TGTGCCAGCAGTTACTCGGAGGACACTTATGGCTACACCTTC. Protein sequence: CASSYSEDTYGYTF.

The gene calls are TRBV16 and TRBJ2-2; D might be TRBD2 (6 bases). The ends were cut back, 0 bases at V and 2 bases at J, with 10 bases in the middle. CDR3 size: 16 residues. Germline V gene sequence: CDR1 KGHSY, CDR2 FQNENV. The CDR3, as DNA: TGTGCCAGCAGCCAATCGGCGGGGCCTAACACCGGGGAGCTGTTTTTT. Amino acids: CASSQSAGPNTGELFF. The full variable domain, in which reference TRBV16 and TRBJ2-2 provide the parts outside the CDR3, is GEEVAQTPKHLVRGEGQKAKLYCAPIKGHSYVFWYQQVLKNEFKFLISFQNENVFDETGMPKERFSAKCLPNSPCSLEIQATKLEDSAVYFCASSQSAGPNTGELFFGEGSRLTVL.

This chain joins TRBV28 and TRBJ2-1, with a possible D match to TRBD2 (5 bases). The CDR3 is 13 amino acids. Per germline, CDR1 MDHEN and CDR2 SYDVKM. V lost 7 bases and J 4 bases, leaving 11 bases between the germline ends. CDR3 protein: CASKLPGYNEQFF. CDR3 nucleotide sequence: TGTGCCAGCAAGCTCCCGGGGTACAATGAGCAGTTCTTC.

The V and J genes are TRBV5-1 and TRBJ1-1; TRBD1 matches at 7 bases. The CDR3 length is 15 residues. Germline loops: CDR1 SGHRS, CDR2 YFSETQ. Trimming took 2 bases from V and 4 from J; bases not matched to a gene: 8. The CDR3 nucleotides read TGCGCCAGCAGCTTCCAGGGGGATTCGGGCACTGAAGCTTTCTTT. Encoded protein: CASSFQGDSGTEAFF.

The rearrangement uses TRBV7-9 and TRBJ1-6; TRBD1 agrees at 8 bases. Germline CDR1 is SEHNR and CDR2 is FQNEAQ (reference sequence). The CDR3 spans 12 residues. The V gene end was trimmed by 6 bases and the J gene end by 10 bases; junction bases not matched to a gene: 2. Here the CDR3 reads CASSTGGSPLHF. CDR3 DNA sequence: TGTGCCAGCAGTACAGGGGGATCACCCCTCCACTTT.

The chain uses TRBV7-2 and TRBJ2-7; D is undetermined. The germline V gene has CDR1 SGHTA and CDR2 FQGNSA. The CDR3 is 13 amino acids. V was trimmed by 2 bases and J by 4 bases, leaving 9 bases between them. The DNA for the CDR3 is TGTGCCAGCAGCTTAAAGATGGAGTACGAGCAGTACTTC. Translation: CASSLKMEYEQYF.

The chain uses TRBV11-2 and TRBJ1-1; no reliable D call. Per germline, CDR1 SGHAT and CDR2 FQNNGV. Trimming removed 5 bases at V and 4 bases at J, with 11 bases between. The CDR3 is 13 residues long. DNA of the CDR3: TGTGCCAGCAGCCCCTCTCAGATCACTGAAGCTTTCTTT. It encodes CASSPSQITEAFF.

V is TRBV4-3 and J is TRBJ1-6; D remains ambiguous. The CDR3 length is 22 residues. In germline, CDR1 is LGHNA, CDR2 YSLEER. V lost 0 bases and J lost 0, with 24 bases in between. The DNA of the CDR3 is TGCGCCAGCAGCCAAGATCTTTCTCCAGGAGCAGTAATACGCTCCTATAATTCACCCCTCCACTTT. This encodes CASSQDLSPGAVIRSYNSPLHF.

The rearrangement links TRBV12-5 to TRBJ1-2; D remains ambiguous. This CDR3 is 14 amino acids long. Trimming stripped 3 bases from V and 4 bases from J, with 12 bases between. CDR1 is LGHNT and CDR2 is FRNRAP in the germline V gene. CDR3 amino acids: CASGLGTEGYGYTF. The CDR3 DNA follows: TGTGCTAGTGGTTTAGGAACGGAGGGCTATGGCTACACCTTC.

This clone appeared a single time. The chain links TRBV3-1 (or the pseudogene TRBV3-2) to TRBJ2-7; possibly TRBD1 or TRBD2 for D (5 bases each). There are 13 residues in the CDR3. Germline V gene sequence: CDR1 LGHDT, CDR2 YNNKEL (reference sequence). Trimming removed 1 base from V and 5 bases from J, with 9 bases in between. The CDR3 loop is CASSQVGVNEQYF. DNA of the CDR3: TGTGCCAGCAGCCAAGTGGGGGTCAACGAGCAGTACTTC.

J is TRBJ1-3 and V is TRBV5-1, with D tentatively TRBD1 (5 bases). CDR3 size: 14 residues. CDR1 is SGHRS and CDR2 is YFSETQ in the germline V gene. V was clipped by 2 bases and J by 2 bases, with 8 bases between them. This CDR3 is CASSFSGPGNTIYF. The CDR3 nucleotides are TGCGCCAGCAGCTTTTCAGGGCCTGGAAACACCATATATTTT.

This clone occurred once. The chain joins TRBV25-1 to TRBJ2-5; possible D gene TRBD1, 6 bases. Trimming stripped 6 bases from V and 5 bases from J, with 19 bases between. Germline V gene sequence: CDR1 MGHDK, CDR2 SYGVNS. The CDR3 covers 15 residues. CDR3 residues: CASSGERTVRETQYF. The CDR3 bases are TGTGCCAGCAGCGGGGAGCGGACAGTCCGGGAGACCCAGTACTTC.

The chain joins TRBV7-2 to TRBJ1-5; D call uncertain. Germline assignment: CDR1 SGHTA and CDR2 FQGNSA. Trimming removed 1 base from V and 1 base from J, with 8 bases in between. The CDR3 spans 15 residues. The CDR3 region is CASSLVGESNQPQHF. Here the CDR3 DNA reads TGTGCCAGCAGCTTAGTTGGGGAGAGCAATCAGCCCCAGCATTTT.

The CDR3 reads CATSQGSEQYF. Here the CDR3 DNA reads TGTGCCACCAGTCAGGGTTCCGAGCAGTACTTC. The chain is built from TRBV24-1 and TRBJ2-7; D may be TRBD1 (5 bases). Germline V gene lookup returns CDR1 KGHDR and CDR2 SFDVKD. The V and J ends lost 6 bases and 6 bases respectively, with 8 bases between them. This CDR3 has 11 residues.

This clone was recorded once. V is TRBV7-2 and J is TRBJ2-2; 12 nucleotides line up with TRBD2. The V gene's germline CDR1 is SGHTA and CDR2 FQGNSA. The V and J ends lost 5 bases and 8 bases, in that order; junction bases with no gene match: 9. The CDR3 totals 16 residues. CDR3 sequence: CASSITLTSGSGELFF. The CDR3 DNA is TGTGCCAGCAGCATCACATTGACTAGCGGGAGTGGGGAGCTGTTTTTT. Combining the CDR3 with reference TRBV7-2 and TRBJ2-2 gives the whole variable domain GAGVSQSPSNKVTEKGKDVELRCDPISGHTALYWYRQSLGQGLEFLIYFQGNSAPDKSGLPSDRFSAERTGGSVSTLTIQRTQQEDSAVYLCASSITLTSGSGELFFGEGSRLTVL.